Each of the 30 T cell receptor beta chains below was sequenced from the same sample in a study of cytomegalovirus exposure and HLA in healthy donors. Primers: 60 Vbeta forward and 13 Jbeta reverse. Profiled with immunoSEQ multiplex PCR; TCRdb holds only in-frame clones, not every one. In the table there are 40,000 to 55,000 clones, around 58% of which are singletons. Sequencing was performed on PBMCs. The origin of the receptors is a man aged 60 to 69 in good health and CMV-seropositive.

The chain employs TRBV29-1 and TRBJ2-2; the D gene is possibly TRBD1 (6 bases). Germline V gene data show CDR1 as SQVTM and CDR2 as ANQGSEA. The CDR3 is 13 residues long. The ends were cut back, 2 bases at V and 4 bases at J, with 8 bases in the middle. In nucleotides, the CDR3 is TGCAGCGTTGAACAGGGGAGCACCGGGGAGCTGTTTTTT. Translation gives CSVEQGSTGELFF.

The chain recombines TRBV25-1 with TRBJ2-7; 10 bases align to TRBD1. Per the germline V gene, CDR1 is MGHDK and CDR2 is SYGVNS. V was clipped by 6 bases and J by 5 bases; unmatched bases: 10. This CDR3 has 15 residues. CDR3 bases: TGTGCCAGCAGCCGACTGACAGGGGGCAGGAACGAGCAGTACTTC. Its protein product is CASSRLTGGRNEQYF.

The chain joins TRBV5-4 to TRBJ2-1; 9 nucleotides line up with TRBD2. The CDR3 length is 17 residues. The junction had 13 bases not matched to a gene; V was cut back by 0 bases and J by 9 bases. The germline gives CDR1 SGHNT, CDR2 YYREEE (reference sequence). CDR3 sequence reads: CASSLAIGGRAGGEQFF. The CDR3 coding sequence is TGTGCCAGCAGCTTGGCCATAGGCGGGAGGGCCGGTGGTGAGCAGTTCTTC.

The sample holds a few counts of this clone. V usage is TRBV10-3 and J usage is TRBJ1-1, with D possibly being TRBD1 (5 bases). The CDR3 loop spans 15 amino acids. The germline V gene has CDR1 ENHRY and CDR2 SYGVKD. The V end lost 4 bases, the J end lost 5 bases, and 17 bases lay between the germline ends. CDR3 in amino acids: CAISADPGLGTEAFF. DNA of the CDR3: TGTGCCATCAGTGCTGACCCAGGGCTAGGAACTGAAGCTTTCTTT.

The rearrangement joins TRBV19 to TRBJ2-7; TRBD1 matches 9 bases. The CDR3 is 14 residues long. The J segment lost 2 bases and the V segment lost 6 bases, leaving 5 bases of the junction unmatched. CDR1 and CDR2 from the germline V gene are LNHDA and SQIVND (reference sequence). The CDR3 sequence: CASRRQGGPYEQYF. Here the CDR3 DNA reads TGTGCCAGTAGGAGACAGGGGGGCCCCTACGAGCAGTACTTC.

This clone was detected only once. This chain links TRBV6-6 with TRBJ1-1; TRBD1 agrees at 10 bases. The CDR3 loop spans 14 amino acids. J gave up 1 base and V 6 bases, and 2 bases lay outside the gene matches. Germline CDR1 MNHNY, CDR2 SVGAGI (reference sequence). The CDR3 nucleotides read TGTGCCAGCAGACGGGACAGGGGGAACACTGAAGCTTTCTTT. It specifies CASRRDRGNTEAFF.

The chain links TRBV5-1 to TRBJ2-5, with 10 bases lining up with TRBD2. The V gene end was trimmed by 0 bases and the J gene end by 7 bases; junction bases not matched to a gene: 12. CDR1 is SGHRS, CDR2 YFSETQ, per germline. The CDR3 extends over 17 amino acids. The CDR3 protein is CASSLEASGSVLGTQYF. DNA of the CDR3: TGCGCCAGCAGCTTGGAGGCTAGCGGGAGTGTCCTAGGGACCCAGTACTTC.

The chain links TRBV15 to TRBJ2-1, with 9 bases matching TRBD2. Per germline, CDR1 LNHNV and CDR2 YYDKDF (reference sequence). The V segment lost 1 base and the J segment 4 bases; nucleotides outside the gene matches: 5. The CDR3 totals 16 residues. DNA for the CDR3: TGTGCCACCAGCAGAGTTTCGCTAGCGGGATACAATGAGCAGTTCTTC. This codes for CATSRVSLAGYNEQFF.

The genes are TRBV6-6 and TRBJ1-6; unclear D gene. V gave up 0 bases and J gave up 8 bases, with 11 bases separating them. The germline V gene has CDR1 MNHNY and CDR2 SVGAGI (reference sequence). This CDR3 spans 15 amino acids. CDR3: CASSYSRGRDSPLHF. The CDR3 DNA is TGTGCCAGCAGTTACTCGAGAGGTCGGGATTCACCCCTCCACTTT.

In nucleotides, the CDR3 is TGTGCCAGCAGCGTCCCGGGACTAGATTACAATGAGCAGTTCTTC. Amino acid sequence: CASSVPGLDYNEQFF. This chain connects TRBV9 to TRBJ2-1; 8 nucleotides line up with TRBD2. Germline V gene sequence: CDR1 SGDLS, CDR2 YYNGEE. Trimming removed 2 bases from V and 4 bases from J; junction bases left unmatched: 5. The CDR3 totals 15 residues.

The rearrangement uses TRBV5-5 and TRBJ1-5; TRBD1 matches at 7 bases. Unmatched junction bases numbered 6, after V lost 0 bases and J lost 3 bases. The CDR3 consists of 16 residues. CDR1 and CDR2 (germline): SGHKS, YYEKEE (reference sequence). The CDR3 region has the DNA TGTGCCAGCAGCTTGGGGTTCGACAGGGCCAATCAGCCCCAGCATTTT. Translated: CASSLGFDRANQPQHF.

The chain employs TRBV4-1 and TRBJ2-2; a weak D match, TRBD2 (6 bases). Trimming removed 0 bases from V and 13 bases from J, with 18 bases in between. This CDR3 has 15 residues. CDR1 and CDR2 from the germline V gene are MGHRA and YSYEKL. The DNA of the CDR3 is TGCGCCAGCAGCCAAGATACAGCTCCGGTCGGGAGGCTGTTTTTT. As protein: CASSQDTAPVGRLFF.

This chain joins TRBV7-9 and TRBJ2-7; D may be TRBD2 (5 bases). Germline CDR1 is SEHNR and CDR2 is FQNEAQ (reference sequence). V lost 2 bases, J lost 3 bases, and 11 bases lay in between. This CDR3 is built from 14 residues. The CDR3 region is CASSLSSGLYEQYF. CDR3 sequence (DNA): TGTGCCAGCAGCTTATCCAGCGGACTCTACGAGCAGTACTTC. The variable domain in full, completed from reference TRBV7-9 and TRBJ2-7, reads DTGVSQNPRHKITKRGQNVTFRCDPISEHNRLYWYRQTLGQGPEFLTYFQNEAQLEKSRLLSDRFSAERPKGSFSTLEIQRTEQGDSAMYLCASSLSSGLYEQYFGPGTRLTVT.

This clone was detected only a few times. The chain links TRBV29-1 to TRBJ2-2; possibly TRBD1 for D (6 bases). The V end lost 6 bases, the J end lost 5 bases, and 16 bases lay between the germline ends. CDR1 and CDR2 from the germline V gene are SQVTM and ANQGSEA. This CDR3 spans 14 amino acids. The CDR3 DNA is TGCAGCGTACAACGGGACAAGAAAACCGGGGAGCTGTTTTTT. It specifies CSVQRDKKTGELFF.

Only a few counts were recorded for this clone. The rearrangement uses TRBV9 and TRBJ1-1; D not resolved. CDR3 length: 10 amino acids. Germline V gene data show CDR1 as SGDLS and CDR2 as YYNGEE. The V end was cut by 3 bases, the J end by 10 bases, with 7 bases between. This chain's CDR3 is CASSAEGAFF. CDR3 coding DNA: TGTGCCAGCAGCGCCGAGGGAGCTTTCTTT.

The genes are TRBV27 and TRBJ2-7; D is perhaps TRBD2 (5 bases). V was shortened by 4 bases and J by 3 bases, with 10 bases between the two germline ends. The CDR3 is made up of 13 amino acids. Germline CDR1 MNHEY, CDR2 SMNVEV (reference sequence). The CDR3 reads CASSSDYNYEQYF. The CDR3 coding sequence is TGTGCCAGCAGTTCAGACTATAACTACGAGCAGTACTTC.

CDR3 in DNA: TGTGCCAGCAGTGATAGATTAGCATTTCAGCCCCAGCATTTT. Translating it yields CASSDRLAFQPQHF. The chain combines TRBV6-4 with TRBJ1-5; D uncertain. With 3 bases removed from V and 6 bases from J, the gap between germline ends came to 12 bases. Germline CDR1 and CDR2: MRHNA and SNTAGT. This CDR3 is 14 amino acids long.

This clone was seen a few times. The sample contains more than one DNA sequence encoding this CDR3. The V and J genes are TRBV2 and TRBJ2-2; 8 bases are shared with TRBD1. The germline gives CDR1 SNHLY, CDR2 FYNNEI. J lost 6 bases, V lost 6 bases, and 9 bases had no gene match. The CDR3 runs to 15 residues. The CDR3 reads CASRGWTGSSGELFF. DNA for the CDR3: TGTGCCAGCAGAGGTTGGACAGGGTCGTCCGGGGAGCTGTTTTTT.

The CDR3 DNA reads as TGCAGCGTTGAAGTAAACCCGGGATTAAACACTGAAGCTTTCTTT. Encoded protein: CSVEVNPGLNTEAFF. The chain joins TRBV29-1 to TRBJ1-1; D gene uncertain. From germline, CDR1 is SQVTM and CDR2 ANQGSEA. The V end lost 1 base, the J end lost 2 bases, and 14 bases lay between the germline ends. The CDR3 is 15 residues long.

The rearrangement links TRBV20-1 to TRBJ2-7, with D tentatively TRBD1 (6 bases). The CDR3 extends over 11 amino acids. Germline-derived CDR1 and CDR2 are DFQATT and SNEGSKA (reference sequence). V was pared by 3 bases and J by 5 bases, with 8 bases between. The CDR3 region has the DNA TGCAGTGCTAGTAGACAGGACGAGCAGTACTTC. Its protein product is CSASRQDEQYF.

V is TRBV11-2 and J is TRBJ1-5; TRBD1 aligns across 7 bases. The CDR3 runs 13 residues. Germline loops: CDR1 SGHAT, CDR2 FQNNGV. Losses at the gene ends were 2 bases for V and 5 bases for J; bases not matched to a gene: 0. The CDR3, as DNA: TGTGCCAGCAGCTTACAGGGGGATCAGCCCCAGCATTTT. Its protein product is CASSLQGDQPQHF. Full variable domain (missing parts from reference TRBV11-2 and TRBJ1-5): EAGVAQSPRYKIIEKRQSVAFWCNPISGHATLYWYQQILGQGPKLLIQFQNNGVVDDSQLPKDRFSAERLKGVDSTLKIQPAKLEDSAVYLCASSLQGDQPQHFGDGTRLSIL.

This chain joins TRBV4-2 and TRBJ2-7; TRBD2 matches 11 bases. J lost 0 bases, V lost 3 bases, and 7 bases had no gene match. CDR3 size: 17 residues. The V gene's germline CDR1 is LGHNA and CDR2 YNFKEQ. CDR3 sequence reads: CASSQGLAAWSSYEQYF. CDR3 nucleotide sequence: TGTGCCAGCAGCCAGGGACTAGCGGCCTGGAGCTCCTACGAGCAGTACTTC.

This clone was observed a few times. V and J are TRBV10-3 and TRBJ2-1; 9 bases are shared with TRBD1. The V segment lost 4 bases and the J segment 1 base; nucleotides outside the gene matches: 2. Germline assignment: CDR1 ENHRY and CDR2 SYGVKD. The CDR3 consists of 15 residues. DNA for the CDR3: TGTGCCATCAGTGGTGACAGGGGGTCCTACAATGAGCAGTTCTTC. It encodes CAISGDRGSYNEQFF.

The CDR3 DNA follows: TGTGCCAGCAGCCAAGTAAGCGGAACTAACACCGGGGAGCTGTTTTTT. It yields the protein CASSQVSGTNTGELFF. V gene TRBV4-2 combines with J gene TRBJ2-2; perhaps TRBD2 as D (5 bases). The CDR3 is 16 amino acids. Trimming pared 1 base from V and 2 bases from J, leaving 11 bases between. Germline assignment: CDR1 LGHNA and CDR2 YNFKEQ.

The J gene is TRBJ2-7, the V gene TRBV15, with 8 nucleotides matching TRBD1. The junction had 5 bases not matched to a gene; V was cut back by 1 base and J by 3 bases. The CDR3 runs 15 residues. Looked up from germline, CDR1 is LNHNV and CDR2 is YYDKDF (reference sequence). CDR3 nucleotide sequence: TGTGCCACCAGCAGAGGCCCCGGGACAGGCTACGAGCAGTACTTC. Translating gives CATSRGPGTGYEQYF.

The chain uses TRBV5-1 and TRBJ2-7; 9 bases align to TRBD2. The CDR3 totals 17 residues. Germline CDR1 and CDR2: SGHRS and YFSETQ. The junction had 10 bases not matched to a gene; V was cut back by 3 bases and J by 0 bases. The CDR3 loop is CASSSFSGRTYSYEQYF. For the CDR3, the DNA is TGCGCCAGCAGCTCATTCAGCGGGAGGACGTACTCCTACGAGCAGTACTTC.

The rearrangement uses TRBV7-2 and TRBJ2-3; 12 positions match TRBD2. Germline values: CDR1 SGHTA, CDR2 FQGNSA. CDR3 length: 20 residues. V dropped 0 bases and J dropped 4; count of bases not matched to a gene: 14. CDR3 DNA sequence: TGTGCCAGCAGCTTAGCCGGGCTAGCGGGAGGGCCCCGGGGCCCAGATACGCAGTATTTT. This codes for CASSLAGLAGGPRGPDTQYF.

This clone came up a few times. This chain uses TRBV30 with TRBJ1-3; D call uncertain. Germline lookup yields CDR1 GTSNPN and CDR2 SVGIG (reference sequence). The CDR3 covers 12 residues. V lost 3 bases and J lost 8, with 11 bases in between. The CDR3 protein is CAWRPAVDTIYF. Written as DNA, the CDR3 is TGTGCCTGGAGGCCAGCGGTAGACACCATATATTTT.

The chain has TRBV27 and TRBJ2-1; D is uncertain. Germline V gene data show CDR1 as MNHEY and CDR2 as SMNVEV (reference sequence). Trimming stripped 6 bases from V and 7 bases from J, with 13 bases between. The CDR3 runs to 13 residues. CDR3 amino acids: CASSPAWRNEQFF. CDR3 nucleotides: TGTGCCAGCAGCCCGGCATGGCGGAATGAGCAGTTCTTC.

A few counts support this clone. This chain connects TRBV19 to TRBJ1-4; D not resolved. The CDR3 totals 15 residues. Germline V gene sequence: CDR1 LNHDA, CDR2 SQIVND (reference sequence). V was clipped by 6 bases and J by 0 bases, with 11 bases between them. The CDR3 sequence: CASSRQVATNEKLFF. In nucleotides, the CDR3 is TGTGCCAGTAGCCGACAAGTTGCAACTAATGAAAAACTGTTTTTT.